Given below is one T cell receptor beta chain in context. This record comes from a study of blood T cell repertoires in COVID-19. Study-level information: Acute-phase and convalescent COVID-19 samples originated in the United States, Italy and Spain. The analysed material was cDNA or gDNA that came from T cells, B-cell-depleted T cells, or PBMCs.

The authors' processing: Counts of nucleated cells, estimated from reference gene primer amplification, were obtained. TCRdb's copy holds only in-frame clones and misses some; the assay was immunoSEQ multiplex PCR. That table is the source of V, J and clone size, and D and trimming were worked out from the DNA. Of about 130,000 clones listed, 70% to 90% are singletons. CDR3 size: 16 residues. The junction had 6 bases not matched to a gene; V was cut back by 3 bases and J by 2 bases. Germline CDR1 and CDR2: MNHNS and SASEGT. Material for sequencing was peripheral blood. The sequence was obtained from a human donor in a cohort sampled during active COVID-19. The V gene is TRBV6-1, the J gene TRBJ2-3; 9 positions match TRBD2. The CDR3 sequence is CASSDRSGGPTDTQYF. In DNA form, the CDR3 reads TGTGCCAGCAGTGATCGGAGCGGGGGGCCCACAGATACGCAGTATTTT.